These 22 T cell receptor beta chains originate from one sample sequenced in a study of PD-1 blockade in classical Hodgkin lymphoma. The protocol was immunoSEQ multiplex PCR, while the TCRdb copy is restricted to in-frame clones and leaves out a portion. The sample carries almost 85,000 clones, around 90% recorded once. All patients experienced relapse after autologous stem cell transplantation, and brentuximab vedotin exposure was variable. The source was peripheral blood mononuclear cells (PBMCs), collected at baseline. The receptors were gathered from a human donor with classical Hodgkin lymphoma.

The chain employs TRBV30 and TRBJ1-1; TRBD1 matches 9 bases. The CDR3 runs to 14 residues. CDR1 GTSNPN and CDR2 SVGIG come from the germline V gene (reference sequence). V lost 2 bases and J lost 9; bases outside the gene matches: 10. CDR3 amino acids: CAWSKTGGNKKAFF. The CDR3 nucleotides read TGTGCCTGGAGTAAGACAGGGGGGAACAAGAAAGCTTTCTTT. Full variable domain (rest looked up from reference TRBV30 and TRBJ1-1): SQTIHQWPATLVQPVGSPLSLECTVEGTSNPNLYWYRQAAGRGLQLLFYSVGIGQISSEVPQNLSASRPQDRQFILSSKKLLLSDSGFYLCAWSKTGGNKKAFFGQGTRLTVV.

The chain recombines TRBV18 with TRBJ1-1; possible D gene TRBD1, 5 bases. The CDR3 is made up of 12 amino acids. V lost 6 bases to trimming and J lost 7 bases, with 12 bases between them. Per germline, CDR1 KGHSH and CDR2 LQKENI. The CDR3 DNA reads as TGTGCCAGCTCTCCCAGGGAGGGTGAAGCTTTCTTT. Amino acids: CASSPREGEAFF.

The gene calls are TRBV28 and TRBJ1-3; D uncertain. The CDR3 is 16 amino acids. In germline, CDR1 is MDHEN, CDR2 SYDVKM. The V and J ends lost 3 bases and 1 base respectively, with 13 bases between them. CDR3 loop: CASSFRRQVSGNTIYF. CDR3 DNA: TGTGCCAGCAGTTTCCGTCGGCAGGTATCTGGAAACACCATATATTTT.

V is TRBV7-9 and J is TRBJ1-3, with D unclear. CDR3 length: 11 residues. V was trimmed by 5 bases and J by 2 bases, leaving 1 base between them. Germline V gene lookup returns CDR1 SEHNR and CDR2 FQNEAQ (reference sequence). The CDR3 DNA follows: TGTGCCAGCAGCCCTGGAAACACCATATATTTT. Its protein product is CASSPGNTIYF. Supplemented by reference TRBV7-9 and TRBJ1-3, the full variable domain reads DTGVSQNPRHKITKRGQNVTFRCDPISEHNRLYWYRQTLGQGPEFLTYFQNEAQLEKSRLLSDRFSAERPKGSFSTLEIQRTEQGDSAMYLCASSPGNTIYFGEGSWLTVV.

V usage is TRBV4-2 and J usage is TRBJ1-2; no clear D gene. From germline, CDR1 is LGHNA and CDR2 YNFKEQ. V lost 0 bases to trimming and J lost 0 bases, with 8 bases between them. The CDR3 consists of 15 residues. CDR3 nucleotide sequence: TGTGCCAGCAGCCAAGAGAACAATGCTAACTATGGCTACACCTTC. This gives the protein CASSQENNANYGYTF.

This clone was counted a single time. In the same sample, other DNA sequences code for this CDR3. The chain employs TRBV19 and TRBJ2-5; no clear D. The CDR3 extends over 13 amino acids. CDR1 is LNHDA and CDR2 is SQIVND in the germline V gene (reference sequence). The ends were cut back, 5 bases at V and 2 bases at J, with 9 bases in the middle. The DNA for the CDR3 is TGTGCCAGTAGTTGGGCCGGACAAGAGACCCAGTACTTC. It yields the protein CASSWAGQETQYF.

This clone was picked up one time. The chain is built from TRBV7-2 and TRBJ1-1; perhaps TRBD1 as D (6 bases). Trimming cost V 1 base and J 1 base, with 7 bases left between them. Germline lookup yields CDR1 SGHTA and CDR2 FQGNSA. CDR3 length equals 14 residues. The CDR3 coding sequence is TGTGCCAGCAGCTTAGGAGGGGGGAACACTGAAGCTTTCTTT. Translating it yields CASSLGGGNTEAFF.

The chain recombines TRBV5-1 with TRBJ1-4; D remains unclear. The V and J ends lost 2 bases and 3 bases respectively, with 5 bases between them. There are 13 residues in the CDR3. Germline CDR1 SGHRS, CDR2 YFSETQ. For the CDR3, the DNA is TGCGCCAGCAGCTTACTCTCTAATGAAAAACTGTTTTTT. Protein product: CASSLLSNEKLFF.

This clone was observed a few times. The chain links TRBV11-2 to TRBJ2-7; the D gene is possibly TRBD1 (5 bases). V lost 0 bases to trimming and J lost 6 bases, with 9 bases between them. There are 13 residues in the CDR3. The V gene's germline CDR1 is SGHAT and CDR2 FQNNGV. CDR3 loop: CASSLDLGREQYF. DNA for the CDR3: TGTGCCAGCAGCTTAGATTTGGGGCGCGAGCAGTACTTC.

V gene TRBV28 combines with J gene TRBJ1-5; unclear D gene. CDR3 length: 15 amino acids. V was clipped by 1 base and J by 0 bases, with 7 bases between them. Germline CDR1 reads MDHEN; CDR2 reads SYDVKM. As DNA, the CDR3 is TGTGCCAGCAGTTTATCCGACCCTAGCAATCAGCCCCAGCATTTT. It is translated as CASSLSDPSNQPQHF.

As DNA, the CDR3 is TGTGCCAGCAGTTACCGTCGGGATGGTTACAATGAGCAGTTCTTC. Translated, it gives CASSYRRDGYNEQFF. V usage is TRBV6-6 and J usage is TRBJ2-1, with a possible D match to TRBD2 (5 bases). The CDR3 runs to 15 residues. The V end was cut by 2 bases, the J end by 4 bases, with 12 bases between. Germline loops: CDR1 MNHNY, CDR2 SVGAGI (reference sequence).

In DNA, the CDR3 is TGTGCCAGCTCACCAGGGGCGAGCACTGAAGCTTTCTTT. This gives the protein CASSPGASTEAFF. The chain joins TRBV18 to TRBJ1-1; the D gene is possibly TRBD1 (5 bases). V was shortened by 2 bases and J by 4 bases, with 8 bases between the two germline ends. Germline V lookup: CDR1 KGHSH, CDR2 LQKENI. This CDR3 region has 13 residues.

This chain links TRBV28 with TRBJ2-7; 8 positions match TRBD2. Germline lookup yields CDR1 MDHEN and CDR2 SYDVKM. CDR3 length equals 16 residues. The trim removed 2 bases at V and 7 bases at J, leaving 13 bases unmatched. CDR3 nucleotides: TGTGCCAGCAGTTTACTCAAATCGGGAGGGCCGGGGGAGCAGTACTTC. Amino acids: CASSLLKSGGPGEQYF.

The chain employs TRBV2 and TRBJ1-4, with no clear D. V lost 4 bases and J lost 8, with 11 bases in between. The CDR3 runs to 13 residues. Germline loops: CDR1 SNHLY, CDR2 FYNNEI. The CDR3 sequence is CASSGKGEEKLFF. CDR3 coding DNA: TGTGCCAGCAGTGGGAAGGGAGAGGAAAAACTGTTTTTT.

This clone came up once. V and J are TRBV11-2 and TRBJ2-5; 12 bases are shared with TRBD2. The CDR3 extends over 15 amino acids. Per germline, CDR1 SGHAT and CDR2 FQNNGV. Unmatched junction bases numbered 1, after V lost 1 base and J lost 4 bases. This CDR3 reads CASSLVLAGGETQYF. CDR3 DNA sequence: TGTGCCAGCAGCTTAGTACTAGCGGGAGGAGAGACCCAGTACTTC. Full variable domain (outside the CDR3, taken from reference TRBV11-2 and TRBJ2-5): EAGVAQSPRYKIIEKRQSVAFWCNPISGHATLYWYQQILGQGPKLLIQFQNNGVVDDSQLPKDRFSAERLKGVDSTLKIQPAKLEDSAVYLCASSLVLAGGETQYFGPGTRLLVL.

The chain links TRBV2 to TRBJ1-4; D possibly corresponds to TRBD1 (5 bases). V dropped 8 bases and J dropped 6 bases, with 16 bases sitting between them. This CDR3 contains 14 residues. CDR1 SNHLY and CDR2 FYNNEI come from the germline V gene. For the CDR3, the DNA is TGTGCCAGCTCCGAAGGGGTAGTCGATGAAAAACTGTTTTTT. As protein: CASSEGVVDEKLFF.

This sequence joins TRBV4-2 and TRBJ1-3, with a weak D call TRBD1 (6 bases). From germline, CDR1 is LGHNA and CDR2 YNFKEQ. The CDR3 spans 18 residues. Trimming left V 4 bases short and J 0 bases short, with 19 bases between. CDR3 protein: CASSLLPGQLSSGNTIYF. The CDR3 bases are TGTGCCAGCAGCCTTTTACCGGGACAACTTTCCTCTGGAAACACCATATATTTT.

The rearrangement joins TRBV2 to TRBJ1-2, with D tentatively TRBD1 (6 bases). Germline CDR1 SNHLY, CDR2 FYNNEI. This CDR3 is built from 12 residues. Trimming stripped 8 bases from V and 8 bases from J, with 15 bases between. The CDR3 region is CASEGPGEGYTF. The CDR3 region has the DNA TGTGCCAGCGAGGGCCCAGGGGAAGGCTACACCTTC.

The chain is built from TRBV19 and TRBJ1-5; D is possibly TRBD1 (5 bases). The V end lost 3 bases, the J end lost 1 base, and 10 bases lay between the germline ends. Germline-derived CDR1 and CDR2 are LNHDA and SQIVND (reference sequence). The CDR3 extends over 15 amino acids. The CDR3 region is CASSMRDGSNQPQHF. CDR3 DNA: TGTGCCAGTAGTATGCGGGACGGGAGCAATCAGCCCCAGCATTTT.

The chain joins TRBV18 to TRBJ2-1, with D possibly matching TRBD1 (6 bases). Trimming took 5 bases from V and 4 from J, leaving 12 bases between them. Germline loops: CDR1 KGHSH, CDR2 LQKENI. There are 14 residues in the CDR3. In nucleotides, the CDR3 is TGTGCCAGCTCAGAAGGGGGAATATACAATGAGCAGTTCTTC. Translating gives CASSEGGIYNEQFF.

The J gene is TRBJ2-5, the V gene TRBV4-2; D is perhaps TRBD1 or TRBD2 (6 bases each). This CDR3 region has 17 residues. Per germline, CDR1 LGHNA and CDR2 YNFKEQ. Between the trimmed V and J ends, which lost 3 bases and 0 bases, there was a span of 17 bases. CDR3 region: CASSQHNPGAHQETQYF. DNA of the CDR3: TGTGCCAGCAGCCAGCACAACCCGGGGGCCCACCAAGAGACCCAGTACTTC.

The V gene is TRBV7-9, the J gene TRBJ2-1; D not certain. The CDR3 spans 12 residues. Germline loops: CDR1 SEHNR, CDR2 FQNEAQ (reference sequence). Deletions cut 2 bases from V and 7 bases from J, with 6 bases between. The CDR3 spells CASSLLENEQFF. DNA for the CDR3: TGTGCCAGCAGCTTATTAGAGAATGAGCAGTTCTTC.